This T cell receptor (beta chain) was sequenced during a study of T-cell reconstitution after alpha-beta-depleted transplantation in children. Findings and caveats of the study: Hyperexpanded clones declined; after one year, newly produced T cells mostly supplied diversity. Several hundred expanded graft clones reportedly supplied alpha-beta T cells about two months after transplant. Certain patients had high TCRbeta diversity at day 60, and it came from recipient T cells and thymic progenitors that survived.

Library preparation (for TCRbeta) was performed with unique molecular identifiers. TCRdb fed the PCR reads into MiXCR, producing one record per CDR3 protein. The sample yields some 440,000 distinct CDR3 sequences, 15% to 20% seen once. With 4 bases removed from V and 7 bases from J, the gap between germline ends came to 17 bases. Germline CDR1 and CDR2: KGHSY and FQNENV. The CDR3 loop spans 15 amino acids. On this clonotype itself: Its target is unknown.

The chain employs TRBV16 and TRBJ1-5; tentative D call: TRBD1 (6 bases). The TCR sequence derives from a boy under two years old who had a stem cell transplant for Wiskott-Aldrich syndrome, so the T cells may come from the graft donor. The input for sequencing was PBMCs, mostly from graft donor cells, taken 360 days after TCRalphabeta/CD19-depleted stem cell transplant. Written as DNA, the CDR3 is TGTGCCAGCAGCCGATTAGGGGCGGGGGGCCAGCCCCAGCATTTT. This sequence encodes CASSRLGAGGQPQHF.